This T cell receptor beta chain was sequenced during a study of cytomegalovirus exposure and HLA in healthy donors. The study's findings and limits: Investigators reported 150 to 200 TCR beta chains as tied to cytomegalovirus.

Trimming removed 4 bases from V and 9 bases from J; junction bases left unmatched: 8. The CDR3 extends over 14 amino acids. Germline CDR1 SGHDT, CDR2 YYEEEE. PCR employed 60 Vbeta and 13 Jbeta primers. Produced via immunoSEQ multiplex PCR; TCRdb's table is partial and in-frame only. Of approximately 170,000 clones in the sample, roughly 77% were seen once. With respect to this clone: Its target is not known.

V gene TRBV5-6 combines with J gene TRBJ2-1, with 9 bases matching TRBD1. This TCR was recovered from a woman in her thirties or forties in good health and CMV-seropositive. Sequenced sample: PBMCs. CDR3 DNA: TGTGCCAGCAGCGCCCGGGACAGGGTGGCTGAGCAGTTCTTC. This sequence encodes CASSARDRVAEQFF.